This T cell receptor (beta chain) was retrieved from a study of shared clonotypes between healthy human individuals. Trimming left V 4 bases short and J 7 bases short, with 19 bases between. Germline values: CDR1 MNHEY, CDR2 SMNVEV (reference sequence). The CDR3 is 15 amino acids. Assay used: immunoSEQ multiplex PCR; TCRdb lists only in-frame clones, some missing. The sample contains some 96,000 clones, less than 60% of which appear only once. Input material: PBMCs. This chain joins TRBV27 and TRBJ1-2, with D unclear. This TCR was recovered from a woman aged 40 to 50 in good health. Some clones in this sample may be carry-over from other donors' samples. CDR3 amino acids: CASSSPLSGETGYTF. CDR3 nucleotides: TGTGCCAGCAGTTCCCCATTATCCGGGGAGACTGGCTACACCTTC.